The present T cell receptor (beta chain) was sequenced within a study of blood T cell repertoires in COVID-19 (dated by TCRdb to the early 2020s). About the investigation overall: Samples from collaborators originated in the United States, Italy and Spain and spanned both the acute and convalescent phases of COVID-19. The prospective study material was composed of cDNA or gDNA derived from T cells, B-cell-depleted T cells, or PBMCs. Deeply sampled blood TCRbeta repertoires from subjects exposed to, actively infected with, or recovered from COVID-19 were included in the dataset. A freely available public database, intended as a resource for researchers studying the immune response to SARS-CoV-2, is where the repertoires were released. Samples were obtained from the ongoing ImmuneRACE study (first 160 participants) and from about 1,300 subjects provided by 6 global collaborators. A de-identified subject ID, COVID-19 status, age in years and sex were almost always included in the sample metadata. HLA class I and class II types, where available, came from metadata supplied by the sample provider rather than from assay-based typing. The full study reports these points: The quantity of clinical and demographic metadata differed by source and by participant and was supplied without curation.

TCRbeta CDR3 regions were amplified from genomic DNA using the immunoSEQ Assay, a bias-controlled multiplex PCR. The published analysis was carried out like this. Nucleated cell counts per sample were estimated from amplification of reference gene primers within the assay. To quantify the absolute abundance of each unique TCRbeta CDR3 rearrangement, sequence reads were collapsed and filtered. For each sample, productive Simpson clonality was calculated as the square root of Simpson's diversity index across productive rearrangements. The table was pulled from immuneACCESS by TCRdb, which kept in-frame rearrangements only. Such tables lose some clones; where checked, under half of the loss comes from unresolved V genes, and the rest has no known cause. The V and J calls and the clone size are those of that table, but D and trimming were determined from the DNA. The sample yields fewer than 250,000 clones; 80% to 85% were counted once. Together, the top ten hold 3% to 3.5% of the sample.

The table lists this clone with a few counts. Which antigen it targets is not known. Base qualities were left out, and no much larger clone turns up one base away. Enrolling through a virtual design, the prospective study's participants ranged in age from roughly 18 to 95 years and lived across about two dozen United States geographic areas. In the prospective study, participants were assigned to cohorts based on the clinical history participants reported in a screening survey and a study questionnaire. Exposed participants had been in contact, within 2 weeks of entering the study, with a person who had a PCR-confirmed or clinician-diagnosed case of COVID-19. In the prospective study, whole blood, serum and a nasopharyngeal or oropharyngeal swab were collected from each participant by mobile phlebotomists. Additional blood draws and questionnaires over an approximately two-month period could optionally be provided by prospective study participants. Blood samples from the prospective study were shipped frozen or at room temperature prior to DNA extraction.

V gives up 5 bases and J gives up 4 bases, and the segment between their germline ends measures 17 bases. CDR1 and CDR2, per the germline V gene, are SGHTA and FQGNSA. From its cysteine to its phenylalanine, the CDR3 spans 15 amino acids. This entry keeps only the CDR3 DNA: 45 bases, framed from base 1. The receptor's source is a woman in her 30s who had been exposed to COVID-19. This chain is built from TRBV7-2 and TRBJ1-2; there is no confident call for the D gene. Sequenced sample: PBMCs or T cells enriched from blood (not recorded which). The DNA sequence is TGTGCCAGCAGCCGTCCCTCGGGGTTGGGCTATGGCTACACCTTC. Translated, it reads CASSRPSGLGYGYTF.